This paragraph reports one TCR beta chain. The CDR3 covers 17 residues. V gave up 6 bases and J gave up 0 bases; unmatched junction bases: 5. CDR1 LGHNT and CDR2 FRNRAP come from the germline V gene. The sample comes from a study of shared clonotypes between healthy human individuals. TCRdb's copy holds only in-frame clones and misses some; the assay was immunoSEQ multiplex PCR. The repertoire holds millions of clones, with roughly 95% as singletons. This TCR derives from a man in his late teens or twenties in good health. Sequencing was performed on naive CD4+ T cells sorted from blood. The subset was: CD45RA+ positively selected. The rearrangement uses TRBV12-5 and TRBJ2-1, with TRBD2 identical over 13 bases. In nucleotides, the CDR3 is TGTGCTAGTGGGGGACTAGCGGGAATGAGCTCCTACAATGAGCAGTTCTTC. Its protein is CASGGLAGMSSYNEQFF. Together with reference TRBV12-5 and TRBJ2-1, the CDR3 gives the full variable domain: DARVTQTPRHKVTEMGQEVTMRCQPILGHNTVFWYRQTMMQGLELLAYFRNRAPLDDSGMPKDRFSAEMPDATLATLKIQPSEPRDSAVYFCASGGLAGMSSYNEQFFGPGTRLTVL.